These 18 T cell receptor beta chains came from one sample sequenced in a study of T-cell reconstitution after alpha-beta-depleted transplantation in children. Molecular barcoding with unique molecular identifiers was used for the TCRbeta library. MiXCR, applied by TCRdb to the PCR reads, yields one record per CDR3 protein. The table includes around 680,000 distinct CDR3 sequences, approximately 17% detected once. This material consisted of PBMCs from the stem cell graft donor, taken from the stem cell graft. These TCRs come from a human donor who donated a stem cell graft to a child with acute myeloid leukemia.

Points on this clonotype: One base away lies a much larger clone, so this may be a sequencing read error. Because it lacks the conserved phenylalanine or tryptophan at the end, this CDR3 is likely a read error. The J gene is TRBJ1-1, the V gene TRBV20-1, with D possibly matching TRBD1 (6 bases). The V gene's germline CDR1 is DFQATT and CDR2 SNEGSKA (reference sequence). The CDR3 contains 15 residues. V gave up 5 bases and J gave up 1 base, with 17 bases separating them. CDR3 residues: CSAPDRSSSNTEAFS. The CDR3 DNA is TGCAGTGCTCCAGACAGGTCTAGCTCGAACACTGAAGCTTTCTCT.

This chain links TRBV12-3 or TRBV12-4 with TRBJ1-6; TRBD1 is a possible D gene (6 bases). V lost 6 bases to trimming and J lost 3 bases, with 18 bases between them. This CDR3 spans 17 amino acids. In DNA, the CDR3 is TGTGCCAGCAGCCGCACAGGGAAAGTTTACTATAATTCACCCCTCCACTTT. Encoded protein: CASSRTGKVYYNSPLHF.

J is TRBJ1-6 and V is TRBV20-1, with D unresolved. The CDR3 consists of 17 residues. Per the germline V gene, CDR1 is DFQATT and CDR2 is SNEGSKA (reference sequence). The ends were cut back, 0 bases at V and 1 base at J, with 13 bases in the middle. The DNA for the CDR3 is TGCAGTGCTAGAGATCTCTTAATTGGTTCCTATAATTCACCCCTCCACTTT. This gives the protein CSARDLLIGSYNSPLHF.

The genes are TRBV7-6 and TRBJ2-3; TRBD1 aligns across 11 bases. This CDR3 contains 15 residues. With 4 bases clipped from V and 6 bases from J, the junction kept 6 bases outside the gene matches. Germline CDR1 is SGHVS and CDR2 is FNYEAQ. CDR3 in amino acids: CASSSGQGAFDTQYF. The CDR3 DNA is TGTGCCAGCAGCTCCGGACAGGGGGCTTTTGATACGCAGTATTTT.

This clonotype showed up just once. The chain combines TRBV15 with TRBJ1-5, with D possibly matching TRBD1 (6 bases). The V end was cut by 6 bases, the J end by 1 base, with 13 bases between. CDR3 length: 15 amino acids. Germline lookup yields CDR1 LNHNV and CDR2 YYDKDF (reference sequence). The DNA for the CDR3 is TGTGCCACCAGTTTAACAGGGAGGAGCAATCAGCCCCAGCATTTT. The encoded protein is CATSLTGRSNQPQHF.

This clonotype was seen ten or more times. The chain has TRBV24-1 and TRBJ2-2; D remains unclear. Deletions cut 4 bases from V and 5 bases from J, with 13 bases between. This CDR3 is 15 amino acids long. CDR1 is KGHDR, CDR2 SFDVKD, per germline. The CDR3 bases are TGTGCCACCAGTGAACACGACCCACAGACCGGGGAGCTGTTTTTT. It specifies CATSEHDPQTGELFF.

With regard to this clonotype: This could be a read error, since a much larger clone is one nucleotide away. This chain links TRBV20-1 with TRBJ1-5, with D possibly being TRBD1 (6 bases). Germline V gene lookup returns CDR1 DFQATT and CDR2 SNEGSKA (reference sequence). This CDR3 has 13 amino acids. DNA for the CDR3: TGCAGGGCGAGGGACACCAGCAATCAGCCCCAGCATTTT. It codes for CRARDTSNQPQHF.

In its sample, this clonotype was seen a few times. V usage is TRBV12-3 or TRBV12-4 and J usage is TRBJ2-4, with D perhaps matching TRBD2 (6 bases). The CDR3 totals 14 residues. The germline V and J ends were trimmed by 6 bases and 5 bases, with 14 bases remaining between them. CDR3 coding DNA: TGTGCCAGCAGCCGGGGACTCGGGCAAAACATTCAGTACTTC. Translation: CASSRGLGQNIQYF.

This chain connects TRBV7-9 to TRBJ2-5; D possibly uses TRBD1 or TRBD2 (5 bases each). This CDR3 is built from 16 residues. Trimming shortened V by 2 bases and J by 4 bases, and 17 bases separated the two germline ends. Germline lookup yields CDR1 SEHNR and CDR2 FQNEAQ (reference sequence). The CDR3 reads CASSLRGASEGETQYF. In nucleotides, the CDR3 is TGTGCCAGCAGCTTAAGAGGGGCCTCCGAGGGAGAGACCCAGTACTTC.

At least ten counts were recorded for this clonotype. The chain couples TRBV20-1 to TRBJ2-5, with a tentative D call TRBD2 (5 bases). Germline-derived CDR1 and CDR2 are DFQATT and SNEGSKA (reference sequence). The CDR3 has 15 residues. V lost 5 bases and J lost 6, with 22 bases in between. The DNA of the CDR3 is TGCAGTGCTTTGCCCGGGGATTCGAGCCCTAAGACCCAGTACTTC. It translates to CSALPGDSSPKTQYF.

The chain employs TRBV27 and TRBJ2-7; D is unresolved. The CDR3 contains 15 residues. Germline V gene lookup returns CDR1 MNHEY and CDR2 SMNVEV (reference sequence). Between the trimmed V and J ends, which lost 5 bases and 5 bases, there was a span of 19 bases. The CDR3 bases are TGTGCCAGCAGTCACCGACAATCCCCTAATGACGAGCAGTACTTC. As protein: CASSHRQSPNDEQYF.

This clonotype was observed many times. The chain combines TRBV7-6 with TRBJ2-4, with D perhaps TRBD1 (5 bases). CDR3 length: 14 residues. The V and J ends lost 1 base and 8 bases respectively, with 12 bases between them. Germline lookup yields CDR1 SGHVS and CDR2 FNYEAQ. CDR3 nucleotide sequence: TGTGCCAGCAGCTTAGGGACATCTTCGGACATTCAGTACTTC. It encodes CASSLGTSSDIQYF.

This clonotype was seen a few times. V is TRBV5-1 and J is TRBJ1-2; 9 bases line up with TRBD1. Germline V gene sequence: CDR1 SGHRS, CDR2 YFSETQ. The CDR3 extends over 16 amino acids. The V and J ends lost 4 bases and 0 bases, in that order; junction bases with no gene match: 7. CDR3 DNA: TGCGCCAGCAGCCCATGGACAGGGGCTCCTAACTATGGCTACACCTTC. As protein: CASSPWTGAPNYGYTF.

The chain carries TRBV29-1 and TRBJ2-3; 13 bases are a match to TRBD2. The CDR3 runs to 16 residues. Germline CDR1 and CDR2: SQVTM and ANQGSEA. With V trimmed by 6 bases and J by 5 bases, 11 bases remained unmatched. CDR3 residues: CSVDWTSGGPGDTQYF. The DNA for the CDR3 is TGCAGCGTAGATTGGACTAGCGGGGGCCCGGGAGATACGCAGTATTTT.

This clonotype was seen repeatedly, ten times or more. This chain joins TRBV12-3 or TRBV12-4 and TRBJ2-5; the D is unclear. CDR3 length: 12 residues. Trimming removed 5 bases from V and 2 bases from J, with 6 bases in between. The CDR3 region has the DNA TGTGCCAGCAGTGGGATTCAAGAGACCCAGTACTTC. Its protein is CASSGIQETQYF.

This clonotype was found many times. The chain recombines TRBV5-1 with TRBJ1-2; no clear D. V lost 1 base to trimming and J lost 7 bases, with 8 bases between them. The CDR3 is 12 residues long. Germline V gene sequence: CDR1 SGHRS, CDR2 YFSETQ. CDR3 sequence reads: CASSLTGSGYTF. The CDR3 region has the DNA TGCGCCAGCAGCTTGACGGGGTCTGGCTACACCTTC.

Ten or more counts support this clonotype. This chain links TRBV4-3 with TRBJ2-6; a weak D match, TRBD1 (6 bases). CDR3 length equals 18 residues. V gave up 5 bases and J gave up 2 bases, with 19 bases separating them. In germline, CDR1 is LGHNA, CDR2 YSLEER. Here the CDR3 reads CASSVLLGAGTGANVLTF. The CDR3 DNA is TGCGCCAGCAGCGTGCTACTGGGGGCAGGTACTGGGGCCAACGTCCTGACTTTC.

The rearrangement uses TRBV7-2 and TRBJ2-7, with TRBD2 matching 11 bases. Losses at the gene ends were 5 bases for V and 2 bases for J; bases not matched to a gene: 2. The V gene's germline CDR1 is SGHTA and CDR2 FQGNSA. The CDR3 length is 14 residues. The CDR3 protein is CASSTGLAAYEQYF. The CDR3 coding sequence is TGTGCCAGCAGCACGGGACTAGCGGCCTACGAGCAGTACTTC.